Below, 5 T cell receptor beta chains from the same sample are listed, as sequenced in a study of T-cell reconstitution after alpha-beta-depleted transplantation in children. Preparation of the TCRbeta library used unique molecular identifiers. TCRdb processed the PCR reads anew with MiXCR; each CDR3 protein has one entry. The table includes 450,000 to 600,000 distinct CDR3 sequences, about 31% detected once. The sequences come from PBMCs from the stem cell graft donor, collected from the stem cell graft. The receptors shown here come from a human donor who donated a stem cell graft to a child with aplastic anemia.

This clonotype came up a few times. The chain carries TRBV7-2 and TRBJ2-3; 7 bases fit TRBD1. V trimming: 3 bases; J trimming: 0 bases; junction bases outside the gene matches: 6. Germline CDR1 and CDR2: SGHTA and FQGNSA. The CDR3 runs 16 residues. CDR3 loop: CASSFPGQISTDTQYF. DNA for the CDR3: TGTGCCAGCAGCTTCCCGGGACAGATTAGCACAGATACGCAGTATTTT.

The chain carries TRBV7-3 and TRBJ2-1; TRBD1 might be the D (5 bases). Germline V lookup: CDR1 SGHTA, CDR2 FQGTGA. The V end lost 5 bases, the J end lost 5 bases, and 22 bases lay between the germline ends. The CDR3 runs 17 residues. The CDR3 reads CASSPTQGAHPDNEQFF. The CDR3 nucleotides are TGTGCCAGCAGCCCGACTCAAGGGGCGCACCCCGACAATGAGCAGTTCTTC.

This rearrangement joins TRBV7-2 to TRBJ2-2, with 8 bases fitting TRBD2. The CDR3 has 15 residues. CDR1 is SGHTA, CDR2 FQGNSA, per germline. Trimming at V came to 3 bases and at J to 2 bases, leaving 2 bases not matched to a gene. The CDR3 region has the DNA TGTGCCAGCAGCTTCGCGGGAGGTAACACCGGGGAGCTGTTTTTT. Its translation: CASSFAGGNTGELFF.

This clonotype was found a few times. The chain carries TRBV6-5 and TRBJ2-7; D may correspond to TRBD1 or TRBD2 (5 bases each). The CDR3 extends over 16 amino acids. V lost 2 bases, J lost 2 bases, and 16 bases lay in between. CDR1 and CDR2 (germline): MNHEY, SVGAGI. The CDR3 region is CASSYSDGASTYEQYF. CDR3 nucleotides: TGTGCCAGCAGTTACAGCGACGGGGCTAGCACCTACGAGCAGTACTTC.

V is TRBV11-3 and J is TRBJ1-2, with TRBD1 identical over 10 bases. The germline CDR1 and CDR2 sequences are SGHNT and YENEEA. The CDR3 runs to 16 residues. V shed 3 bases, J shed 5 bases, and the junction held 9 bases outside the gene matches. The CDR3 here is CASSLGPTGGLYGYTF. CDR3 DNA: TGTGCCAGCAGCTTGGGCCCGACAGGGGGCTTGTATGGCTACACCTTC.